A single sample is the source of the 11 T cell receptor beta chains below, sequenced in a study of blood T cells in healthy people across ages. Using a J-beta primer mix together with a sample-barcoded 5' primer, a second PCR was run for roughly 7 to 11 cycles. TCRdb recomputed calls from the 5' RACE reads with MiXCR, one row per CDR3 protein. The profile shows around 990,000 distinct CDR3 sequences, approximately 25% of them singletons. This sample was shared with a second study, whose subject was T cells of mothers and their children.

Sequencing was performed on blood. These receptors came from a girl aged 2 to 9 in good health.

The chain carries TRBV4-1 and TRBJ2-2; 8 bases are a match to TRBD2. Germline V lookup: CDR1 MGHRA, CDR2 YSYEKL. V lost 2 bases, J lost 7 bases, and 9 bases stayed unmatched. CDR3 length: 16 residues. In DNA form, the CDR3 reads TGCGCCAGCAGCCAAACTTCAATAGCGGGAATCGGGGAGCTGTTTTTT. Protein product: CASSQTSIAGIGELFF.

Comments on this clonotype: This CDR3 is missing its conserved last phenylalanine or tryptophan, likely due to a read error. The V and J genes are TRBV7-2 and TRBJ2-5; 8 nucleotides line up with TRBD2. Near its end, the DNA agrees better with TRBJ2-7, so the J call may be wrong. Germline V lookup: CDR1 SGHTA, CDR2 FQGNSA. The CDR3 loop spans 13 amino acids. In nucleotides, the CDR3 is TGTGCCAGCAGCTTGGAGCGGGGGTCCGAGCAGTACCTC. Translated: CASSLERGSEQYL.

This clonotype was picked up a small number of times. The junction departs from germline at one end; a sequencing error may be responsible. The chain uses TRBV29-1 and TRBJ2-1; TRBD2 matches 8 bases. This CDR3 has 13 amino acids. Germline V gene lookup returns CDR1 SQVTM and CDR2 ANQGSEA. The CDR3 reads CSVPAGVNNEQFF. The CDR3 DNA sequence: TGCAGCGTCCCAGCGGGAGTGAACAACGAGCAGTTCTTC.

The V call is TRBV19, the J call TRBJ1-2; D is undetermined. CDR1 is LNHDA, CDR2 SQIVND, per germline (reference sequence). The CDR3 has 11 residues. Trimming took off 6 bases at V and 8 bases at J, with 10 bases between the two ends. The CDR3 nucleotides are TGTGCCAGTAGCGGAATGGGCGGCTACACCTTC. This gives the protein CASSGMGGYTF.

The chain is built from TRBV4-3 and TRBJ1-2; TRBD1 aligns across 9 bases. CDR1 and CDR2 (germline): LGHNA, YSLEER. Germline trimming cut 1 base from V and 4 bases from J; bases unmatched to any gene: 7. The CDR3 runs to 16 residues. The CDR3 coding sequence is TGCGCCAGCAGCCAAGGATTAATGGGACAGGGCTATGGCTACACCTTC. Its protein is CASSQGLMGQGYGYTF.

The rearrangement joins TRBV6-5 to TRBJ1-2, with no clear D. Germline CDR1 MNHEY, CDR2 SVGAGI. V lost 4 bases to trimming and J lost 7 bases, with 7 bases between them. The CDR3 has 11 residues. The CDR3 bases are TGTGCCAGCAGTTCCCCCCTTGGCTACACCTTC. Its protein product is CASSSPLGYTF.

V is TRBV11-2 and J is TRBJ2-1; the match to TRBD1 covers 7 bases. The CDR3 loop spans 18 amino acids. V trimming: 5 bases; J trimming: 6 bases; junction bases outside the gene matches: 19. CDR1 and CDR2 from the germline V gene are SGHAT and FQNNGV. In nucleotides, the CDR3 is TGTGCCAGCAGCCCAAGAGGGGGCATAGGGGGCATAGTCAATGAGCAGTTCTTC. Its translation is CASSPRGGIGGIVNEQFF.

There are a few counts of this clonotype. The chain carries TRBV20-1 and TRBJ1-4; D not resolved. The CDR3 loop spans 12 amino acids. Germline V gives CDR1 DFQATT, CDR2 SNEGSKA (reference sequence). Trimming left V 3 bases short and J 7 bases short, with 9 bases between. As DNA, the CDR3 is TGCAGTGCTAGGAGAACAGCTGAAAAACTGTTTTTT. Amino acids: CSARRTAEKLFF.

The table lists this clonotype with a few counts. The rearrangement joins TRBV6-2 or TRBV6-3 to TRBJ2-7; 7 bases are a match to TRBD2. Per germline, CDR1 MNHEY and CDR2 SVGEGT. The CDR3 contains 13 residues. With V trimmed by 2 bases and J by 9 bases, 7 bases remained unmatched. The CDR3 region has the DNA TGTGCCAGCAGTTACGGCGGGGGTGGCGGGCAGTACTTC. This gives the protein CASSYGGGGGQYF.

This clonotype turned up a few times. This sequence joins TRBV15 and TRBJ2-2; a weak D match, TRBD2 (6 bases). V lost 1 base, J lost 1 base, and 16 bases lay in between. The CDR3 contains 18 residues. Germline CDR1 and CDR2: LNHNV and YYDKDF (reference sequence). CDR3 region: CATSRVAEGWRNTGELFF. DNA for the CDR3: TGTGCCACCAGCAGAGTAGCGGAGGGATGGAGGAACACCGGGGAGCTGTTTTTT.

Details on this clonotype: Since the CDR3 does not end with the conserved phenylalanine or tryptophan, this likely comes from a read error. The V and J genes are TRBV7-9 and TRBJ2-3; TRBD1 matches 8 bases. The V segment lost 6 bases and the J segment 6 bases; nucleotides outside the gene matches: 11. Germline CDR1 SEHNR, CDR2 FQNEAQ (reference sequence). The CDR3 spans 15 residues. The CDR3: CASRETGQGPDTQYL. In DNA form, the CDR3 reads TGTGCCAGCAGGGAGACTGGACAGGGCCCCGATACGCAGTATCTT.